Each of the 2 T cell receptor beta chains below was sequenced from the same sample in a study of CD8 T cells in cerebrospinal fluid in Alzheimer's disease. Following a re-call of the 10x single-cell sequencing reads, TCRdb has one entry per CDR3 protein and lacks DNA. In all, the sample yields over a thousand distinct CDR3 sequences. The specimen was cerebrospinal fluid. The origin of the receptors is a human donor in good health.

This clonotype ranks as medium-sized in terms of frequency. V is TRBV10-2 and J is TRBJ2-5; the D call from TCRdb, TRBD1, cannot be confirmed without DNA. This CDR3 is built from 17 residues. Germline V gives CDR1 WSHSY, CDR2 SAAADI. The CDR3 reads CASRPFGDRGLQETQYF.

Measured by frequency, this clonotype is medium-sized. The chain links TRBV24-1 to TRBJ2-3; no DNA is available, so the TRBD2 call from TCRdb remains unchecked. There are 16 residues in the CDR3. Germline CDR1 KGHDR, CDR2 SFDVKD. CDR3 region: CATSAPGLGKAYTQYF.